This T cell receptor beta chain appears in the sequencing data of a study of cytomegalovirus exposure and HLA in healthy donors. In germline, CDR1 is LNHNV, CDR2 YYDKDF (reference sequence). V lost 1 base and J lost 2, with 8 bases in between. The CDR3 extends over 14 amino acids. Generated by immunoSEQ multiplex PCR, the TCRdb table keeps only in-frame clones and is missing some. The sample holds under 250,000 clones; 80% to 85% are singletons and the top ten take about 1.2%. Overall study results and limits: Many donors carried some public TCRs, although rarity characterized most TCR sequences.

This clone was detected a few times. Its target is not known. Sequenced material: PBMCs. The sequence was collected from a woman between 25 and 40 years old in good health and CMV-seronegative. The gene calls are TRBV15 and TRBJ1-2; tentative D call: TRBD1 (6 bases). In DNA form, the CDR3 reads TGTGCCACCAGCAGAGGGACAGAAAACTATGGCTACACCTTC. Encoded protein: CATSRGTENYGYTF. The whole variable domain, filled in from reference TRBV15 and TRBJ1-2, reads DAMVIQNPRYQVTQFGKPVTLSCSQTLNHNVMYWYQQKSSQAPKLLFHYYDKDFNNEADTPDNFQSRRPNTSFCFLDIRSPGLGDTAMYLCATSRGTENYGYTFGSGTRLTVV.